This T cell receptor (beta chain) was sequenced for a study of vaccination and CD4 T cells after COVID-19. Points on this clonotype: As yet, its antigen is unknown.

Treatment specified: roughly nine-day PBMC culture with coronavirus spike peptide pools or control peptides (ViraFEST assay). Germline trimming cut 6 bases from V and 4 bases from J; bases unmatched to any gene: 10. Germline CDR1 and CDR2: MNHNS and SASEGT. The CDR3 is made up of 15 amino acids. Once obtained from cultured CD4+ T cells, the DNA was sequenced using the Oncomine TCR Beta short-read assay. Using its own MiXCR run on the PCR reads, TCRdb lists one record per CDR3 protein. The profile shows about 17,000 distinct CDR3 sequences, about 40% of them singletons. The sample comprised CD4+ T cells from blood, cultured in vitro. The source of this sequence is a human donor who had recovered from COVID-19. The chain couples TRBV6-1 to TRBJ2-3; 7 nucleotides agree with TRBD2. This CDR3 is CASSPSGGSSDTQYF. DNA of the CDR3: TGTGCCAGCAGCCCCTCTGGCGGGAGCTCAGATACGCAGTATTTT.